Presented here are 27 T cell receptor beta chains from one specimen sequenced in a study of blood T cell repertoires in COVID-19. Libraries were prepared by immunoSEQ multiplex PCR; TCRdb keeps only in-frame clonotypes and omits some of them. This sample has roughly 220,000 clones; about 85% occur once, and the top ten carry 15% to 20%. Sequenced material: peripheral blood. Receptors originate from a man aged 25-40 years with active or convalescent COVID-19.

The chain combines TRBV5-4 with TRBJ1-1, with 9 bases matching TRBD1. In germline, CDR1 is SGHNT, CDR2 YYREEE (reference sequence). The CDR3 has 13 amino acids. V lost 2 bases and J lost 11; bases outside the gene matches: 7. CDR3 protein: CASSFGQGLEAFF. DNA for the CDR3: TGTGCCAGCAGCTTTGGACAGGGGCTAGAGGCTTTCTTT.

The chain carries TRBV4-2 and TRBJ1-6; 7 nucleotides agree with TRBD1. The germline V gene has CDR1 LGHNA and CDR2 YNFKEQ. With 4 bases clipped from V and 4 bases from J, the junction kept 4 bases outside the gene matches. This CDR3 is 15 amino acids long. This CDR3 is CASSPETGYNSPLHF. The CDR3 nucleotides are TGTGCCAGCAGCCCAGAGACAGGGTATAATTCACCCCTCCACTTT.

V gene TRBV12-3 or TRBV12-4 combines with J gene TRBJ2-3; TRBD2 is a possible D gene (5 bases). V lost 4 bases to trimming and J lost 3 bases, with 8 bases between them. The CDR3 spans 13 residues. The CDR3: CASSSRRTDTQYF. The CDR3 region has the DNA TGTGCCAGCAGTTCCCGGAGGACAGATACGCAGTATTTT.

V gene TRBV29-1 combines with J gene TRBJ2-5; 8 positions agree with TRBD2. Trimming at V came to 2 bases and at J to 5 bases, leaving 7 bases not matched to a gene. The CDR3 totals 14 residues. The germline CDR1 and CDR2 sequences are SQVTM and ANQGSEA. The CDR3 loop is CSVETSGATETQYF. CDR3 coding DNA: TGCAGCGTTGAAACTAGCGGAGCTACGGAGACCCAGTACTTC.

V and J are TRBV9 and TRBJ2-3; TRBD2 is a possible D gene (6 bases). CDR1 and CDR2 from the germline V gene are SGDLS and YYNGEE. The CDR3 contains 13 residues. The V gene lost 3 bases and the J gene lost 7 bases, with 12 bases spanning the gap. This chain's CDR3 is CASSAGGDYTQYF. CDR3 nucleotides: TGTGCCAGCAGCGCCGGAGGGGACTATACGCAGTATTTT. The full variable domain, its missing parts supplied by reference TRBV9 and TRBJ2-3, is DSGVTQTPKHLITATGQRVTLRCSPRSGDLSVYWYQQSLDQGLQFLIQYYNGEERAKGNILERFSAQQFPDLHSELNLSSLELGDSALYFCASSAGGDYTQYFGPGTRLTVL.

This clone was seen a handful of times. This chain uses TRBV19 with TRBJ2-7, with 10 bases matching TRBD1. V was pared by 3 bases and J by 2 bases, with 4 bases of the junction left unmatched. From germline, CDR1 is LNHDA and CDR2 SQIVND (reference sequence). The length of the CDR3 is 15 residues. The CDR3 region has the DNA TGTGCCAGTAGTATTCGGACAGGGGGACCCTACGAGCAGTACTTC. Encoded protein: CASSIRTGGPYEQYF.

V gene TRBV2 combines with J gene TRBJ1-2, with D possibly TRBD1 on 6 matching bases. The CDR3 length is 15 residues. Germline V gene data show CDR1 as SNHLY and CDR2 as FYNNEI. V lost 2 bases to trimming and J lost 3 bases, with 13 bases between them. The CDR3 DNA follows: TGTGCCAGCAGTGAACGCGGCAGGGGAGACTATGGCTACACCTTC. This encodes CASSERGRGDYGYTF.

V gene TRBV6-6 combines with J gene TRBJ1-3; D not resolved. V lost 5 bases to trimming and J lost 0 bases, with 17 bases between them. Germline V gene sequence: CDR1 MNHNY, CDR2 SVGAGI (reference sequence). This CDR3 is built from 17 residues. The CDR3 region has the DNA TGTGCCAGCAGTCCCCCCCAAACCGTGAGCTCTGGAAACACCATATATTTT. Its translation: CASSPPQTVSSGNTIYF.

The chain is built from TRBV2 and TRBJ1-2; D is possibly TRBD1 (6 bases). The germline V gene has CDR1 SNHLY and CDR2 FYNNEI. There are 14 residues in the CDR3. V was clipped by 3 bases and J by 0 bases, with 8 bases between them. The CDR3 sequence is CASSDNRANYGYTF. The CDR3 nucleotides are TGTGCCAGCAGTGACAACAGGGCTAACTATGGCTACACCTTC.

This clone appeared a few times. V is TRBV30 and J is TRBJ1-3; no definite D call. The V gene lost 4 bases and the J gene lost 0 bases, with 4 bases spanning the gap. This CDR3 has 12 residues. In germline, CDR1 is GTSNPN, CDR2 SVGIG (reference sequence). The CDR3 sequence is CAWKSSGNTIYF. In DNA, the CDR3 is TGTGCCTGGAAGAGCTCTGGAAACACCATATATTTT.

This clone occurred once. This rearrangement joins TRBV5-7 to TRBJ2-7, with D tentatively TRBD1 (5 bases). TRBV5-7 is an ORF; its function is uncertain. V dropped 2 bases and J dropped 4 bases, with 10 bases sitting between them. The CDR3 extends over 13 amino acids. CDR3 coding DNA: TGTGCCAGCAGCTTAACGGACAAATACGAGCAGTACTTC. Translation gives CASSLTDKYEQYF.

The V call is TRBV6-2 or TRBV6-3, the J call TRBJ1-2, with a possible D match to TRBD1 (5 bases). Trimming pared 0 bases from V and 3 bases from J, leaving 8 bases between. Germline V gene data show CDR1 as MNHEY and CDR2 as SVGEGT. The CDR3 covers 14 residues. The CDR3 nucleotides read TGTGCCAGCAGTTACTCCGACAGTTACTATGGCTACACCTTC. It is translated as CASSYSDSYYGYTF.

The chain recombines TRBV19 with TRBJ2-1, with TRBD2 matching over 8 bases. This CDR3 has 15 amino acids. Trimming cost V 7 bases and J 3 bases; bases outside gene matches: 8. Germline CDR1 LNHDA, CDR2 SQIVND (reference sequence). CDR3 loop: CASTVLAENYNEQFF. The CDR3 DNA is TGTGCCAGTACCGTACTAGCGGAGAACTACAATGAGCAGTTCTTC.

This clone was recorded once. The V and J genes are TRBV28 and TRBJ1-5, with TRBD1 identical over 8 bases. The germline V gene has CDR1 MDHEN and CDR2 SYDVKM. J lost 0 bases, V lost 8 bases, and 15 bases had no gene match. The CDR3 length is 18 residues. CDR3 coding DNA: TGTGCCAGCGCCTCGGGACAGGTTACCCGTTATAGCAATCAGCCCCAGCATTTT. It translates to CASASGQVTRYSNQPQHF.

This chain joins TRBV19 and TRBJ2-5, with D unresolved. The V end lost 4 bases, the J end lost 5 bases, and 14 bases lay between the germline ends. Germline CDR1 and CDR2: LNHDA and SQIVND (reference sequence). The CDR3 covers 14 residues. CDR3 region: CASSTPSLKETQYF. CDR3 bases: TGTGCCAGTAGTACACCCTCCCTAAAGGAGACCCAGTACTTC. The complete variable domain, with remaining parts taken from reference TRBV19 and TRBJ2-5, reads DGGITQSPKYLFRKEGQNVTLSCEQNLNHDAMYWYRQDPGQGLRLIYYSQIVNDFQKGDIAEGYSVSREKKESFPLTVTSAQKNPTAFYLCASSTPSLKETQYFGPGTRLLVL.

V gene TRBV5-1 combines with J gene TRBJ2-1, with 10 positions matching TRBD1. There are 17 residues in the CDR3. Trimming cost V 0 bases and J 4 bases; bases outside gene matches: 7. From germline, CDR1 is SGHRS and CDR2 YFSETQ. The CDR3 is CASSLGAGTGVYNEQFF. In nucleotides, the CDR3 is TGCGCCAGCAGCTTGGGCGCCGGGACAGGGGTGTACAATGAGCAGTTCTTC.

The chain links TRBV7-2 to TRBJ2-1; D gene unclear. The ends were cut back, 0 bases at V and 5 bases at J, with 8 bases in the middle. CDR1 and CDR2 (germline): SGHTA, FQGNSA. The CDR3 runs 14 residues. The CDR3 DNA reads as TGTGCCAGCAGCTTAGCGGCCAGGAACAATGAGCAGTTCTTC. Its protein is CASSLAARNNEQFF.

This clone has just a few counts. The chain is built from TRBV28 and TRBJ1-4; the D gene is possibly TRBD1 (5 bases). CDR3 size: 16 residues. From germline, CDR1 is MDHEN and CDR2 SYDVKM. V was shortened by 2 bases and J by 0 bases, with 10 bases between the two germline ends. In DNA, the CDR3 is TGTGCCAGCAGTTTAGAAGGGACTGCAACTAATGAAAAACTGTTTTTT. Protein product: CASSLEGTATNEKLFF.

V gene TRBV7-9 combines with J gene TRBJ1-6; the D is unclear. V was clipped by 2 bases and J by 0 bases, with 8 bases between them. In germline, CDR1 is SEHNR, CDR2 FQNEAQ (reference sequence). CDR3 length: 16 amino acids. The CDR3 coding sequence is TGTGCCAGCAGCTTACCGGGGAGCTCCTATAATTCACCCCTCCACTTT. The encoded protein is CASSLPGSSYNSPLHF.

This clone was recorded a few times. The V gene is TRBV30, the J gene TRBJ2-7; D unclear. Per the germline V gene, CDR1 is GTSNPN and CDR2 is SVGIG (reference sequence). The CDR3 runs to 11 residues. Trimming removed 2 bases at V and 4 bases at J, with 6 bases between. The CDR3 loop is CAWSPRYEQYF. DNA for the CDR3: TGTGCCTGGAGTCCCCGGTACGAGCAGTACTTC.

J is TRBJ1-5 and V is TRBV7-9; D not resolved. The germline V gene encodes CDR1 SEHNR and CDR2 FQNEAQ (reference sequence). Trimming left V 3 bases short and J 5 bases short, with 11 bases between. This CDR3 is 14 amino acids long. The CDR3 protein is CASSFPGTDQPQHF. CDR3 bases: TGTGCCAGCAGCTTCCCGGGAACGGATCAGCCCCAGCATTTT.

The rearrangement uses TRBV27 and TRBJ2-1; 12 nucleotides agree with TRBD2. Trimming cost V 0 bases and J 5 bases; bases outside gene matches: 2. The CDR3 is 16 residues long. The germline gives CDR1 MNHEY, CDR2 SMNVEV (reference sequence). This CDR3 reads CASSLSRTSGDNEQFF. Here the CDR3 DNA reads TGTGCCAGCAGTTTATCGAGGACTAGCGGGGACAATGAGCAGTTCTTC.

This clone was observed a single time. The chain recombines TRBV4-1 with TRBJ2-3, with 15 bases that match TRBD2. This CDR3 has 18 residues. The V segment lost 1 base and the J segment 3 bases; nucleotides outside the gene matches: 5. CDR1 MGHRA and CDR2 YSYEKL come from the germline V gene. DNA of the CDR3: TGCGCCAGCAGCCAAGGTGGACTAGCGGGGGGGTCGACAGATACGCAGTATTTT. This encodes CASSQGGLAGGSTDTQYF.

This chain uses TRBV4-3 with TRBJ1-3, with D hard to call. Trimming took off 4 bases at V and 4 bases at J, with 11 bases between the two ends. Germline values: CDR1 LGHNA, CDR2 YSLEER. This CDR3 comprises 14 residues. The DNA for the CDR3 is TGCGCCAGCAGCCTCGAGGGTCTGGGAAACACCATATATTTT. It yields the protein CASSLEGLGNTIYF.

This clone was observed a handful of times. The chain recombines TRBV18 with TRBJ1-4; D uncertain. Germline V gene sequence: CDR1 KGHSH, CDR2 LQKENI. CDR3 length: 14 residues. The V gene lost 2 bases and the J gene lost 0 bases, with 4 bases spanning the gap. The CDR3 reads CASSPSSTNEKLFF. The CDR3 DNA sequence: TGTGCCAGCTCACCATCGTCAACTAATGAAAAACTGTTTTTT. Drawing the rest from reference TRBV18 and TRBJ1-4, the complete variable domain is NAGVMQNPRHLVRRRGQEARLRCSPMKGHSHVYWYRQLPEEGLKFMVYLQKENIIDESGMPKERFSAEFPKEGPSILRIQQVVRGDSAAYFCASSPSSTNEKLFFGSGTQLSVL.

This clone has just one count. The chain recombines TRBV28 with TRBJ2-2; TRBD1 aligns across 7 bases. The V gene's germline CDR1 is MDHEN and CDR2 SYDVKM. There are 15 residues in the CDR3. Unmatched junction bases numbered 9, after V lost 5 bases and J lost 6 bases. CDR3 sequence reads: CASSGQEGFPGELFF. For the CDR3, the DNA is TGTGCCAGCAGTGGACAGGAAGGGTTCCCCGGGGAGCTGTTTTTT.

The chain employs TRBV7-8 and TRBJ2-3, with TRBD2 matching 9 bases. The CDR3 extends over 18 amino acids. V lost 6 bases and J lost 4; bases outside the gene matches: 17. Germline V lookup: CDR1 SGHVS, CDR2 FQNEAQ. The CDR3 loop reads CASSSAPRLADYPDTQYF. The CDR3 bases are TGTGCCAGCAGTTCCGCCCCTCGACTAGCGGATTATCCAGATACGCAGTATTTT.